The 18 T cell receptor beta chains below come from one sample, sequenced in a study of shared clonotypes between healthy human individuals. Here immunoSEQ multiplex PCR was the method, and the copy in TCRdb shows in-frame clones only, minus some. The data show 300,000 to 350,000 clones, 73% seen once. Source material: memory CD4+ T cells sorted from blood. Subset here: CD45RA-negative fraction. The receptor set was obtained from a man younger than 40 in good health.

This clone was recorded a few times. The chain carries TRBV5-4 and TRBJ2-4; D is uncertain. The CDR3 totals 13 residues. Deletions cut 3 bases from V and 8 bases from J, with 12 bases between. The germline V gene has CDR1 SGHNT and CDR2 YYREEE (reference sequence). The CDR3, as DNA: TGTGCCAGCAGCTCCGGCCTACTGGACATTCAGTACTTC. Protein sequence: CASSSGLLDIQYF.

Ten or more counts support this clone. J is TRBJ2-5 and V is TRBV9; 11 bases match TRBD2. The CDR3 is made up of 14 amino acids. The V gene's germline CDR1 is SGDLS and CDR2 YYNGEE. Trimming cost V 4 bases and J 3 bases; bases outside gene matches: 2. Here the CDR3 reads CASSLGLAEETQYF. For the CDR3, the DNA is TGTGCCAGCAGCTTGGGACTAGCGGAAGAGACCCAGTACTTC.

The V call is TRBV10-3, the J call TRBJ1-1, with a weak D call TRBD1 (6 bases). Germline-derived CDR1 and CDR2 are ENHRY and SYGVKD. Trimming shortened V by 11 bases and J by 1 base, and 14 bases separated the two germline ends. This CDR3 is 13 amino acids long. The CDR3 here is CASRGGRNTEAFF. CDR3 nucleotide sequence: TGTGCCTCTAGGGGGGGCAGGAACACTGAAGCTTTCTTT.

The J gene is TRBJ1-1, the V gene TRBV9; D possibly corresponds to TRBD1 (6 bases). The CDR3 extends over 12 amino acids. Trimming left V 4 bases short and J 6 bases short, with 10 bases between. The germline gives CDR1 SGDLS, CDR2 YYNGEE. CDR3 region: CASSSQGPEAFF. CDR3 bases: TGTGCCAGCAGCTCTCAGGGGCCTGAAGCTTTCTTT.

This chain joins TRBV10-3 and TRBJ2-1; D is uncertain. The CDR3 runs 14 residues. With 0 bases removed from V and 5 bases from J, the gap between germline ends came to 8 bases. The V gene's germline CDR1 is ENHRY and CDR2 SYGVKD. The CDR3 DNA sequence: TGTGCCATCAGTGAGTCGAGCATAGACAATGAGCAGTTCTTC. Its protein product is CAISESSIDNEQFF.

The rearrangement links TRBV11-2 to TRBJ2-1; D remains ambiguous. Germline CDR1 SGHAT, CDR2 FQNNGV. The ends were cut back, 6 bases at V and 3 bases at J, with 3 bases in the middle. This CDR3 is 11 amino acids long. The CDR3 loop reads CASRSYNEQFF. For the CDR3, the DNA is TGTGCCAGCAGAAGCTACAATGAGCAGTTCTTC.

This chain connects TRBV4-2 to TRBJ2-3; TRBD2 is a possible D gene (6 bases). V lost 4 bases and J lost 1, with 12 bases in between. CDR3 length equals 15 residues. Per the germline V gene, CDR1 is LGHNA and CDR2 is YNFKEQ. The CDR3 protein is CASSPTGVRTDTQYF. CDR3 nucleotides: TGTGCCAGCAGCCCCACGGGAGTACGCACAGATACGCAGTATTTT.

Concerning this clone: Since a much larger clone is just one base distant, this may be a read error. The rearrangement uses TRBV6-1 and TRBJ1-2; the D is unclear. Germline lookup yields CDR1 MNHNS and CDR2 SASEGT. The CDR3 loop spans 11 amino acids. The CDR3 region is CASSESGGHTF. The CDR3 nucleotides read TGTGCCAGCAGTGAATCGGGTGGCCACACCTTC.

This clone is a singleton in its sample. This rearrangement joins TRBV27 to TRBJ2-5; D is ambiguous. Trimming stripped 6 bases from V and 5 bases from J, with 13 bases between. In germline, CDR1 is MNHEY, CDR2 SMNVEV (reference sequence). This CDR3 spans 13 amino acids. CDR3 region: CASRDQGFETQYF. In DNA form, the CDR3 reads TGTGCCAGCAGAGATCAAGGGTTCGAGACCCAGTACTTC.

Regarding this clone: Other DNA sequences from this sample encode an identical CDR3 as well. This chain connects TRBV10-3 to TRBJ2-7, with D hard to call. The CDR3 is 12 amino acids. CDR1 is ENHRY, CDR2 SYGVKD, per germline. The ends were cut back, 2 bases at V and 4 bases at J, with 6 bases in the middle. CDR3 DNA: TGTGCCATCAGTGAGGGCCAATACGAGCAGTACTTC. Translation: CAISEGQYEQYF.

This clone came up a few times. The chain uses TRBV30 and TRBJ1-5; D is unclear. This CDR3 has 12 amino acids. Between the trimmed V and J ends, which lost 1 base and 8 bases, there was a span of 9 bases. Germline CDR1 GTSNPN, CDR2 SVGIG (reference sequence). The CDR3: CAWSAAGKPQHF. CDR3 sequence (DNA): TGTGCCTGGAGTGCAGCCGGAAAGCCCCAGCATTTT.

Note on this clone: One junction end does not reproduce the germline sequence, and a read error may be involved. J is TRBJ1-3 and V is TRBV7-2, with D possibly TRBD1 on 5 matching bases. This CDR3 has 16 amino acids. Per germline, CDR1 SGHTA and CDR2 FQGNSA. The CDR3 coding sequence is TGTGTCAGCAGCTTAGCGGTCGCTGAAATTATGGGACCCATATATTTT. This codes for CVSSLAVAEIMGPIYF.

CDR3 coding DNA: TGCAGCGTTGAATTGGGACAGGGGGAGAAAAACACCGGGGAGCTGTTTTTT. Residues: CSVELGQGEKNTGELFF. This sequence joins TRBV29-1 and TRBJ2-2; 11 nucleotides agree with TRBD1. With V trimmed by 2 bases and J by 2 bases, 7 bases remained unmatched. Germline-derived CDR1 and CDR2 are SQVTM and ANQGSEA. CDR3 size: 17 residues.

The chain combines TRBV2 with TRBJ2-1; possible D gene TRBD2, 7 bases. The CDR3 spans 15 residues. Between the trimmed V and J ends, which lost 7 bases and 0 bases, there was a span of 13 bases. CDR1 is SNHLY, CDR2 FYNNEI, per germline. The CDR3 DNA reads as TGTGCCAGCAAGGAGCGGGACAACTCCTACAATGAGCAGTTCTTC. It translates to CASKERDNSYNEQFF.

The gene calls are TRBV7-2 and TRBJ2-1, with a possible D match to TRBD2 (5 bases). CDR1 and CDR2 from the germline V gene are SGHTA and FQGNSA. V was shortened by 5 bases and J by 1 base, with 12 bases between the two germline ends. This CDR3 has 15 amino acids. CDR3 residues: CASSPSGFSYNEQFF. DNA for the CDR3: TGTGCCAGCAGCCCTTCGGGGTTTTCCTACAATGAGCAGTTCTTC.

This clone occurred a few times. The V gene is TRBV11-2, the J gene TRBJ1-4; 7 bases align to TRBD1. Losses at the gene ends were 5 bases for V and 8 bases for J; bases not matched to a gene: 8. CDR1 and CDR2 from the germline V gene are SGHAT and FQNNGV. This CDR3 has 14 amino acids. The CDR3 DNA sequence: TGTGCCAGCAGCAAGGGACAGTTTACCGAAAAACTGTTTTTT. Amino acids: CASSKGQFTEKLFF.

This chain links TRBV7-3 with TRBJ2-7; TRBD1 or TRBD2 may be the D gene (5 bases each). Germline assignment: CDR1 SGHTA and CDR2 FQGTGA. Trimming stripped 4 bases from V and 0 bases from J, with 10 bases between. The CDR3 consists of 14 residues. CDR3 nucleotides: TGTGCCAGCAGCTCGGGACCAACCTCCTACGAGCAGTACTTC. This encodes CASSSGPTSYEQYF. Full variable domain (remainder filled in from reference TRBV7-3 and TRBJ2-7): GAGVSQTPSNKVTEKGKYVELRCDPISGHTALYWYRQSLGQGPEFLIYFQGTGAADDSGLPNDRFFAVRPEGSVSTLKIQRTERGDSAVYLCASSSGPTSYEQYFGPGTRLTVT.

The chain joins TRBV6-1 to TRBJ1-5, with D unclear. The V end was cut by 7 bases, the J end by 6 bases, with 10 bases between. CDR1 MNHNS and CDR2 SASEGT come from the germline V gene. The CDR3 runs to 12 residues. The CDR3 region has the DNA TGTGCCAGCATGGTTGCTGGTCAGCCCCAGCATTTT. Its protein product is CASMVAGQPQHF.